These 27 T cell receptor beta chains share one sample of origin, sequenced in a study of blood T cells in healthy people across ages. With a J-beta primer mix and a sample-barcoded 5' primer, a second PCR ran about 7 to 11 cycles. Each CDR3 protein is one row after TCRdb ran MiXCR on the 5' RACE reads. This sample has 800,000 to 900,000 distinct CDR3 sequences; approximately 65% occur once, and the top ten carry approximately 30%. Sequencing input: blood. All receptors derive from a man aged 25 to 40 in good health.

Details on this clonotype: One end of the junction is discordant with germline, which a read error may explain. The chain combines TRBV6-2 or TRBV6-3 with TRBJ1-6; TRBD1 agrees at 9 bases. Germline lookup yields CDR1 MNHEY and CDR2 SVGEGT. The CDR3 extends over 15 amino acids. Here the CDR3 DNA reads TGTGTCAGCAGTTACGGGGACAGGGCGGATTCACCCCTCCACTTT. Amino acid sequence: CVSSYGDRADSPLHF.

This clonotype was counted once. CDR3 amino acids: CASSGPNEQFF. The CDR3 DNA is TGTGCCAGCAGTGGGCCAAATGAGCAGTTCTTC. V and J are TRBV25-1 and TRBJ2-1; D remains ambiguous. The CDR3 consists of 11 residues. In germline, CDR1 is MGHDK, CDR2 SYGVNS. Trimming stripped 4 bases from V and 7 bases from J, with 5 bases between. The entire variable domain, with the rest obtained from reference TRBV25-1 and TRBJ2-1, is as follows: EADIYQTPRYLVIGTGKKITLECSQTMGHDKMYWYQQDPGMELHLIHYSYGVNSTEKGDLSSESTVSRIRTEHFPLTLESARPSHTSQYLCASSGPNEQFFGPGTRLTVL.

This clonotype showed up just a few times. The chain recombines TRBV6-5 with TRBJ2-7, with 9 bases aligning to TRBD1. V was clipped by 6 bases and J by 6 bases; unmatched bases: 9. CDR3 size: 14 residues. Germline CDR1 is MNHEY and CDR2 is SVGAGI. This CDR3 reads CASSRQGGWIEQYF. In DNA form, the CDR3 reads TGTGCCAGCAGCCGACAGGGGGGTTGGATCGAGCAGTACTTC.

This chain uses TRBV20-1 with TRBJ2-4; 12 bases agree with TRBD2. The J call may be mistaken, given a closer DNA end match to TRBJ2-5. CDR3 length: 19 amino acids. Germline V lookup: CDR1 DFQATT, CDR2 SNEGSKA (reference sequence). CDR3 amino acids: CSATPFPGTSGHIQETQYF. The DNA for the CDR3 is TGCAGTGCTACCCCATTCCCCGGGACTAGCGGGCACATCCAAGAGACCCAGTACTTC.

The genes are TRBV7-2 and TRBJ2-7; D is perhaps TRBD1 or TRBD2 (6 bases each). Germline V gene sequence: CDR1 SGHTA, CDR2 FQGNSA. CDR3 length: 14 amino acids. Trimming cost V 1 base and J 5 bases, with 12 bases left between them. The CDR3 DNA reads TGTGCCAGCAGCTTAGAGGGGGGTTTCCACGAGCAGTACTTC. Protein: CASSLEGGFHEQYF.

This clonotype was observed a few times. The chain combines TRBV4-2 with TRBJ2-3, with TRBD2 matching over 7 bases. Germline CDR1 is LGHNA and CDR2 is YNFKEQ. The CDR3 extends over 17 amino acids. After removal of 0 bases from V and 0 bases from J, the junction contained 6 bases not matched to a gene. CDR3 coding DNA: TGTGCCAGCAGCCAAGATTGGCGGGGAGGGAGCACAGATACGCAGTATTTT. As protein: CASSQDWRGGSTDTQYF.

The J gene is TRBJ2-6, the V gene TRBV7-3, with D tentatively TRBD2 (5 bases). V lost 10 bases to trimming and J lost 0 bases, with 13 bases between them. Per the germline V gene, CDR1 is SGHTA and CDR2 is FQGTGA. The CDR3 is made up of 15 amino acids. The CDR3 region is CATTLDSSGANVLTF. The CDR3 bases are TGTGCCACCACACTAGATAGCTCTGGGGCCAACGTCCTGACTTTC.

This chain uses TRBV10-3 with TRBJ2-6, with TRBD1 as a possible D gene (6 bases). CDR3 length: 17 residues. Per germline, CDR1 ENHRY and CDR2 SYGVKD. V was cut by 8 bases and J by 0 bases, with 17 bases left in between. The CDR3 nucleotides are TGTGCCATCGGCCTCGGACAGTCCAGCTCTGGGGCCAACGTCCTGACTTTC. Its protein is CAIGLGQSSSGANVLTF.

This clonotype appeared once. This sequence joins TRBV20-1 and TRBJ1-5; D is uncertain. Trimming pared 3 bases from V and 1 base from J, leaving 13 bases between. CDR1 is DFQATT and CDR2 is SNEGSKA in the germline V gene (reference sequence). The CDR3 length is 15 residues. In DNA, the CDR3 is TGCAGTGCTAGTCCCGCGGGCCTCAGCAATCAGCCCCAGCATTTT. It translates to CSASPAGLSNQPQHF.

The rearrangement joins TRBV7-2 to TRBJ2-7; the D is unclear. The germline V gene has CDR1 SGHTA and CDR2 FQGNSA. This CDR3 has 14 amino acids. V was trimmed by 4 bases and J by 0 bases, leaving 10 bases between them. The CDR3 here is CASSWTLISYEQYF. CDR3 DNA sequence: TGTGCCAGCAGCTGGACCCTGATCTCCTACGAGCAGTACTTC. Together with reference TRBV7-2 and TRBJ2-7, the CDR3 gives the full variable domain: GAGVSQSPSNKVTEKGKDVELRCDPISGHTALYWYRQSLGQGLEFLIYFQGNSAPDKSGLPSDRFSAERTGGSVSTLTIQRTQQEDSAVYLCASSWTLISYEQYFGPGTRLTVT.

The V and J genes are TRBV7-2 and TRBJ2-7; D not resolved. Germline V gene data show CDR1 as SGHTA and CDR2 as FQGNSA. V lost 5 bases and J 9 bases, leaving 14 bases between the germline ends. CDR3 size: 12 residues. CDR3 region: CASSPTQSMQYF. The CDR3 region has the DNA TGTGCCAGCAGCCCGACCCAGTCGATGCAGTACTTC. Full variable domain (missing parts from reference TRBV7-2 and TRBJ2-7): GAGVSQSPSNKVTEKGKDVELRCDPISGHTALYWYRQSLGQGLEFLIYFQGNSAPDKSGLPSDRFSAERTGGSVSTLTIQRTQQEDSAVYLCASSPTQSMQYFGPGTRLTVT.

The chain links TRBV20-1 to TRBJ1-2, with 7 nucleotides matching TRBD1. From germline, CDR1 is DFQATT and CDR2 SNEGSKA (reference sequence). The CDR3 consists of 12 residues. With V trimmed by 6 bases and J by 5 bases, 6 bases remained unmatched. The CDR3 loop is CSARDREYGYTF. The CDR3 DNA is TGCAGTGCCCGAGACAGGGAATATGGCTACACCTTC.

There are a few counts of this clonotype. The chain recombines TRBV11-2 with TRBJ2-7; no definite D call. Germline loops: CDR1 SGHAT, CDR2 FQNNGV. The V end lost 1 base, the J end lost 7 bases, and 11 bases lay between the germline ends. The CDR3 has 13 amino acids. The chain's CDR3 is CASSLGPDREQYF. The CDR3 DNA reads TGTGCCAGCAGCTTAGGACCCGATAGGGAGCAGTACTTC.

This chain joins TRBV12-5 and TRBJ2-7; D is unresolved. The DNA end is more similar to TRBJ2-5, so the J call may be wrong. Germline assignment: CDR1 LGHNT and CDR2 FRNRAP. This CDR3 is 16 amino acids long. CDR3 sequence reads: CASGLPDHHHKETQYF. In DNA, the CDR3 is TGTGCTAGTGGTTTGCCCGACCACCATCATAAAGAGACCCAGTACTTC.

The V and J genes are TRBV12-5 and TRBJ1-4, with TRBD1 as a possible D gene (6 bases). The germline CDR1 and CDR2 sequences are LGHNT and FRNRAP. This CDR3 is built from 16 residues. V was shortened by 7 bases and J by 4 bases, with 19 bases between the two germline ends. CDR3 nucleotide sequence: TGTGCTAGTGCCATTTCTTCGGGACAAGTTAATGAAAAACTGTTTTTT. As protein: CASAISSGQVNEKLFF.

This clonotype was seen only a few times. This chain links TRBV4-3 with TRBJ2-5, with TRBD2 matching 11 bases. The germline gives CDR1 LGHNA, CDR2 YSLEER. The CDR3 sequence is 16 residues long. V lost 1 base to trimming and J lost 1 base; unmatched junction nucleotides: 2. The CDR3 DNA reads as TGCGCCAGCAGCCAAGGACTAGCGGGGATCCAAGAGACCCAGTACTTC. Its protein is CASSQGLAGIQETQYF.

This clonotype was seen only a few times. J is TRBJ1-4 and V is TRBV20-1; tentative D call: TRBD1 (6 bases). V lost 5 bases and J lost 7, with 14 bases in between. The V gene's germline CDR1 is DFQATT and CDR2 SNEGSKA (reference sequence). The CDR3 runs to 13 residues. The DNA for the CDR3 is TGCAGTGCTGCCGGGACAATTGGTGAAAAACTGTTTTTT. Residues: CSAAGTIGEKLFF.

CDR3: CASSEIRGVRAREQYF. The DNA for the CDR3 is TGTGCCAGCAGTGAAATCCGGGGGGTCAGAGCCCGCGAGCAGTACTTC. The V gene is TRBV6-1, the J gene TRBJ2-5; 7 positions match TRBD2. Near its end, the DNA agrees better with TRBJ2-7, so the J call may be wrong. The CDR3 is 16 amino acids. Looked up from germline, CDR1 is MNHNS and CDR2 is SASEGT.

This chain joins TRBV20-1 and TRBJ2-2; 10 nucleotides line up with TRBD2. V gave up 1 base and J gave up 2 bases; unmatched junction bases: 1. Germline V gives CDR1 DFQATT, CDR2 SNEGSKA (reference sequence). The CDR3 runs 15 residues. CDR3: CSARGLAGNTGELFF. The CDR3 bases are TGCAGTGCTAGAGGACTAGCGGGCAACACCGGGGAGCTGTTTTTT.

This clonotype was detected many times. The V gene is TRBV3-1, the J gene TRBJ1-1; D is undetermined. The germline gives CDR1 LGHDT, CDR2 YNNKEL (reference sequence). V was cut by 5 bases and J by 0 bases, with 16 bases left in between. The CDR3 length is 16 residues. CDR3 DNA: TGTGCCAGCAGCTCCTCGACACGAAATATGAACACTGAAGCTTTCTTT. This sequence encodes CASSSSTRNMNTEAFF. Looking up the rest from reference TRBV3-1 and TRBJ1-1 gives the full variable domain: DTAVSQTPKYLVTQMGNDKSIKCEQNLGHDTMYWYKQDSKKFLKIMFSYNNKELIINETVPNRFSPKSPDKAHLNLHINSLELGDSAVYFCASSSSTRNMNTEAFFGQGTRLTVV.

A remark on this clonotype: Its ends do not fully match the called genes, so a read error is possible. The rearrangement links TRBV6-2 or TRBV6-3 to TRBJ2-1; D unresolved. The CDR3 runs 13 residues. CDR1 and CDR2 (germline): MNHEY, SVGEGT. CDR3 in amino acids: CASSDSIGNEQFF. The CDR3 DNA follows: TGTGCCAGCAGTGACTCGATAGGAAATGAGCAGTTCTTC.

This sequence joins TRBV29-1 and TRBJ2-5, with TRBD1 matching 9 bases. This CDR3 is built from 14 residues. V dropped 6 bases and J dropped 3; count of bases not matched to a gene: 8. In germline, CDR1 is SQVTM, CDR2 ANQGSEA. CDR3 sequence reads: CSVTLTGGKETQYF. The CDR3 DNA reads as TGCAGCGTAACCCTGACAGGGGGTAAAGAGACCCAGTACTTC. Variable domain in full (rest from reference TRBV29-1 and TRBJ2-5): SAVISQKPSRDICQRGTSLTIQCQVDSQVTMMFWYRQQPGQSLTLIATANQGSEATYESGFVIDKFPISRPNLTFSTLTVSNMSPEDSSIYLCSVTLTGGKETQYFGPGTRLLVL.

This clonotype was seen a handful of times. The rearrangement links TRBV4-2 to TRBJ2-7; D unclear. The CDR3 has 14 amino acids. Germline CDR1 reads LGHNA; CDR2 reads YNFKEQ. Trimming removed 0 bases at V and 7 bases at J, with 13 bases between. CDR3 in amino acids: CASSQDPVNWEQYF. CDR3 bases: TGTGCCAGCAGCCAAGATCCGGTAAATTGGGAGCAGTACTTC.

The chain joins TRBV19 to TRBJ2-7, with a possible D match to TRBD1 (6 bases). The V gene's germline CDR1 is LNHDA and CDR2 SQIVND (reference sequence). CDR3 length: 16 amino acids. V dropped 3 bases and J dropped 0 bases, with 15 bases sitting between them. This CDR3 reads CASSMGATGASYEQYF. The CDR3, as DNA: TGTGCCAGTAGTATGGGGGCGACAGGAGCCTCCTACGAGCAGTACTTC.

The CDR3 protein is CASSHPSAGEGYNEQFF. DNA for the CDR3: TGTGCCAGCAGCCATCCCTCAGCAGGGGAGGGCTACAATGAGCAGTTCTTC. V is TRBV9 and J is TRBJ2-1; TRBD2 might be the D (7 bases). The V end lost 4 bases, the J end lost 3 bases, and 20 bases lay between the germline ends. This CDR3 contains 17 residues. The germline V gene encodes CDR1 SGDLS and CDR2 YYNGEE.

This sequence joins TRBV4-1 and TRBJ2-3; 13 bases match TRBD2. The CDR3 extends over 17 amino acids. J lost 2 bases, V lost 3 bases, and 5 bases had no gene match. Germline CDR1 reads MGHRA; CDR2 reads YSYEKL. The CDR3, as DNA: TGCGCCAGCAGCCAGATACTAGCGGGGGGGTCCACAGATACGCAGTATTTT. Residues: CASSQILAGGSTDTQYF.

V usage is TRBV6-7 and J usage is TRBJ2-7; a possible D gene is TRBD2 (5 bases). TRBV6-7 has ORF status, its function being uncertain. The CDR3 is 18 amino acids. Deletions cut 0 bases from V and 2 bases from J, with 20 bases between. The CDR3: CASSYSIRTGIFPYEQYF. For the CDR3, the DNA is TGTGCCAGCAGTTACTCGATACGTACCGGGATATTCCCCTACGAGCAGTACTTC.